The 12 T cell receptor beta chains below all came from one sample that was sequenced in a study of regulatory T cells in long-lasting Graves disease. Sample time point: persistent/refractory GD, antithyroid drugs over 5 years with positive TRAb. From RNA extracted from PBMCs, the TCR library was made. The TCR beta library used iRepertoire HTBI primers with Arm-PCR amplification of CDR3. TCRdb ran MiXCR on the multiplex PCR reads and lists one entry per CDR3 protein. The data contain around 400,000 distinct CDR3 sequences, 20% to 30% of them singletons. The sequenced sample was peripheral blood mononuclear cells (PBMCs), obtained when the disease was refractory, from a patient treated with antithyroid drugs. Source of these receptors: a female donor with Graves disease.

This clonotype was found many times. This rearrangement joins TRBV2 to TRBJ1-5, with 9 nucleotides matching TRBD1. The CDR3 consists of 14 residues. Germline CDR1 SNHLY, CDR2 FYNNEI. The junction had 7 bases not matched to a gene; V was cut back by 6 bases and J by 7 bases. DNA for the CDR3: TGTGCCAGCAGGGGGACAGGGAATTTCCAGCCCCAGCATTTT. Its protein product is CASRGTGNFQPQHF.

This clonotype came up a few times. The chain employs TRBV10-2 and TRBJ2-7; 7 nucleotides agree with TRBD1. Trimming cost V 4 bases and J 5 bases; bases outside gene matches: 5. CDR1 is WSHSY, CDR2 SAAADI, per germline. The CDR3 length is 13 residues. The CDR3 bases are TGCGCCAGCAGTGTTACAGGGGTGGACGAGCAGTACTTC. It encodes CASSVTGVDEQYF.

The chain employs TRBV29-1 and TRBJ1-2; D call uncertain. Germline CDR1 SQVTM, CDR2 ANQGSEA. V was trimmed by 3 bases and J by 3 bases, leaving 11 bases between them. The CDR3 runs 13 residues. CDR3 sequence reads: CSVEAPIDYGYTF. CDR3 sequence (DNA): TGCAGCGTTGAGGCCCCTATAGACTATGGCTACACCTTC.

The table lists this clonotype with many counts. This chain connects TRBV5-1 to TRBJ1-1, with D possibly being TRBD1 (5 bases). Trimming cost V 4 bases and J 1 base, with 11 bases left between them. CDR1 and CDR2 from the germline V gene are SGHRS and YFSETQ. The CDR3 consists of 14 residues. The CDR3 loop is CASSRDGQNTEAFF. CDR3 in DNA: TGCGCCAGCAGCCGCGATGGACAGAACACTGAAGCTTTCTTT. Supplemented by reference TRBV5-1 and TRBJ1-1, the full variable domain reads KAGVTQTPRYLIKTRGQQVTLSCSPISGHRSVSWYQQTPGQGLQFLFEYFSETQRNKGNFPGRFSGRQFSNSRSEMNVSTLELGDSALYLCASSRDGQNTEAFFGQGTRLTVV.

On this clonotype itself: The junction shows a germline mismatch at one end, possibly a read error. The chain links TRBV28 to TRBJ1-1; TRBD1 is a possible D gene (5 bases). CDR3 length: 14 amino acids. Germline CDR1 reads MDHEN; CDR2 reads SYDVKM. DNA for the CDR3: TGTGCCAGCGTGGGGGGGACGGTGAACACTGAAGCTCTCTTT. Its protein product is CASVGGTVNTEALF.

The rearrangement uses TRBV19 and TRBJ1-4; D remains ambiguous. The germline V gene encodes CDR1 LNHDA and CDR2 SQIVND (reference sequence). This CDR3 has 13 residues. Deletions cut 9 bases from V and 6 bases from J, with 14 bases between. CDR3 coding DNA: TGTGCCAGCCGTCTAGCCCAGGATGAAAAACTGTTTTTT. Translated, it gives CASRLAQDEKLFF.

This clonotype has a count of ten or more. The chain recombines TRBV2 with TRBJ1-6, with D unclear. Trimming shortened V by 2 bases and J by 7 bases, and 12 bases separated the two germline ends. The germline CDR1 and CDR2 sequences are SNHLY and FYNNEI. There are 15 residues in the CDR3. Here the CDR3 DNA reads TGTGCCAGCAGTGAACAGGATCCAAGGAATTCACCCCTCCACTTT. Residues: CASSEQDPRNSPLHF.

In its sample, this clonotype was seen many times. The chain has TRBV28 and TRBJ1-6, with a possible D match to TRBD1 (5 bases). Germline V gene lookup returns CDR1 MDHEN and CDR2 SYDVKM. The ends were cut back, 6 bases at V and 13 bases at J, with 16 bases in the middle. The length of the CDR3 is 13 residues. The CDR3 here is CASSRDGTVPLHF. The CDR3 bases are TGTGCCAGCAGCCGGGACGGTACAGTCCCCCTCCACTTT.

This clonotype was counted a few times. The chain uses TRBV25-1 and TRBJ2-7, with a tentative D call TRBD1 (8 bases). The CDR3 totals 18 residues. Germline V gives CDR1 MGHDK, CDR2 SYGVNS. Trimming left V 4 bases short and J 4 bases short, with 26 bases between. CDR3: CASSVYTGGRGRRYEQYF. Written as DNA, the CDR3 is TGTGCCAGCAGTGTTTACACGGGGGGCAGGGGGCGTAGGTACGAGCAGTACTTC.

At least ten counts were recorded for this clonotype. The rearrangement uses TRBV28 and TRBJ2-5; TRBD1 or TRBD2 may be the D gene (5 bases each). The CDR3 has 15 amino acids. Trimming left V 8 bases short and J 6 bases short, with 22 bases between. Looked up from germline, CDR1 is MDHEN and CDR2 is SYDVKM. The CDR3 loop reads CASESGDRPAKTQYF. DNA of the CDR3: TGTGCCAGCGAGTCCGGGGACCGCCCGGCAAAGACCCAGTACTTC.

Remarks on this clonotype: The CDR3 carries no conserved terminal phenylalanine or tryptophan, so it likely arises from a read error. The chain combines TRBV12-3 or TRBV12-4 with TRBJ1-3; D remains unclear. V lost 5 bases and J 0 bases, leaving 5 bases between the germline ends. CDR3 length equals 13 residues. In nucleotides, the CDR3 is TGTGCCAGCAGTCAAAGCTCTGGAAACACCATATATCTT. This codes for CASSQSSGNTIYL.

This clonotype was observed at least ten times. Here the CDR3 DNA reads TGTGCCCCATCGGGCTACACCTTC. Amino acid sequence: CAPSGYTF. The chain links TRBV2 to TRBJ1-2; D unclear. The V and J ends lost 11 bases and 8 bases respectively, with 6 bases between them. Per the germline V gene, CDR1 is SNHLY and CDR2 is FYNNEI. There are 8 residues in the CDR3.